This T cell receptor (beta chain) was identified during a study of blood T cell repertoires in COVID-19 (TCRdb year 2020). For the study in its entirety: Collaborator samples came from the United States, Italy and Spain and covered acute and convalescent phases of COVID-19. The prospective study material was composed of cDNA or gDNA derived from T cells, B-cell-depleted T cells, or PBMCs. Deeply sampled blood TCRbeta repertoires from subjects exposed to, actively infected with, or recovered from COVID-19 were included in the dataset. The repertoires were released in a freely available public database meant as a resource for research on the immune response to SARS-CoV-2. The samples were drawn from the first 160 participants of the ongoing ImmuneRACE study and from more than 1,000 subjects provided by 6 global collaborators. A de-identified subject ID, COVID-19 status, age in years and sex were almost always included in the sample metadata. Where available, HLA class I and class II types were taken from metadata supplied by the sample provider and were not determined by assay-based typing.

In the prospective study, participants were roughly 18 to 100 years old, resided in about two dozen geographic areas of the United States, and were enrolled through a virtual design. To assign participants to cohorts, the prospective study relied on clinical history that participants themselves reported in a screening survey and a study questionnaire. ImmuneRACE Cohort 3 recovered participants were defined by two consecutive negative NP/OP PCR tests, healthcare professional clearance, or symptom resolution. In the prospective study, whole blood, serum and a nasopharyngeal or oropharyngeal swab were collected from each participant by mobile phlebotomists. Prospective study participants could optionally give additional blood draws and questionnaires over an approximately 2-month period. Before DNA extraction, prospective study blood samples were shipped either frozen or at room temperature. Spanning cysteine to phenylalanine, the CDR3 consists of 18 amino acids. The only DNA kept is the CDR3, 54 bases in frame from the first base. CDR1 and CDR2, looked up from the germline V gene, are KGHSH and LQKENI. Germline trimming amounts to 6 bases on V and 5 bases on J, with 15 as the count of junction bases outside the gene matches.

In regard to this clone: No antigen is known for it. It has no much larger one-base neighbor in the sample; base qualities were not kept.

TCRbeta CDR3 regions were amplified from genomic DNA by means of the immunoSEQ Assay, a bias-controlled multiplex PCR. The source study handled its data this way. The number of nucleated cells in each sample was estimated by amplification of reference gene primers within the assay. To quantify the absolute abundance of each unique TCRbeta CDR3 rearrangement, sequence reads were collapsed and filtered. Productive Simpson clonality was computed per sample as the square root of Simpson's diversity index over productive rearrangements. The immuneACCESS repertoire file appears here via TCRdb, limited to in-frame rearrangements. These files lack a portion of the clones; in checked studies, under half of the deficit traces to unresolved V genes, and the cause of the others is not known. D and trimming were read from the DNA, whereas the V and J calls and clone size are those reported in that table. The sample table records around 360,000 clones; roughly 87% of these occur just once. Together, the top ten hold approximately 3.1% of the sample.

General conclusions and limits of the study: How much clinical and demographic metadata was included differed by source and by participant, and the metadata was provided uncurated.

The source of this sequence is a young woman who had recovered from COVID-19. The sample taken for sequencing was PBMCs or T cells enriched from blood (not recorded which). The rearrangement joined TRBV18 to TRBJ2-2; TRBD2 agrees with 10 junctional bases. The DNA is TGTGCCAGCTCCCCAGCCCCGATGCTAGCGGGAGTTACCGGGGAGCTGTTTTTT. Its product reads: CASSPAPMLAGVTGELFF.